The clone carrying this T cell receptor (beta chain) came up a few times. TCRdb used MiXCR to reprocess the 5' RACE reads, holding one entry per CDR3 protein. The repertoire holds some 150,000 distinct CDR3 sequences, 15% to 20% seen once, with around 2.5% in the top ten. V shed 7 bases and J shed 7 bases, with 14 bases lying between them. Looked up from germline, CDR1 is MDHEN and CDR2 is SYDVKM. The CDR3 extends over 12 amino acids. This entry comes from a study of T-cell memory formation after mild COVID-19. Study details: TCR clusters mostly belonged to single donors.

V gene TRBV28 combines with J gene TRBJ2-7, with D perhaps TRBD1 (5 bases). This TCR was recovered from an adult woman who had mild COVID-19 (a few samples of this study predate the infection). Cell type and time point are not known. Source material: PBMCs or a T cell subset sorted from them (not recorded which). This CDR3 reads CASNRLMGEQYF. The CDR3 coding sequence is TGTGCCAGCAACAGGTTAATGGGGGAGCAGTACTTC.